The sequence of this TCR beta chain was determined in a study of early T cells in non-severe SARS-CoV-2 infection. Turning to the study itself: Unsorted whole-blood RNA was sequenced in bulk, leaving chains unpaired.

The CDR3 runs to 13 residues. Germline CDR1 reads SGHRS; CDR2 reads YFSETQ. Trimming took 5 bases from V and 5 from J, leaving 14 bases between them. In the library, individual cDNA molecules carried attached unique molecular identifiers. TCRdb fed the 5' RACE reads into MiXCR, producing one record per CDR3 protein. The sample carries tens of thousands of distinct CDR3 sequences, around 10% recorded once. This receptor was taken from an adult who was a healthcare worker with PCR-confirmed SARS-CoV-2 infection or an uninfected control (not recorded which). This specimen consisted of whole blood, obtained at baseline. V is TRBV5-1 and J is TRBJ2-7; D may be TRBD1 (5 bases). CDR3 sequence reads: CASSPGPTNEQYF. The CDR3 DNA is TGCGCCAGCAGTCCAGGGCCTACTAACGAGCAGTACTTC.